The entry below describes one TCR beta chain. Assay used: immunoSEQ multiplex PCR; TCRdb lists only in-frame clones, some missing. The sample lists some 11,000 clones, about two thirds occurring once. The data belong to a study of OX40 agonist ivuxolimab in advanced cancers. Study background: The dose-escalation cohort was approximately 80% male, with a mean age of about 56 years, ranging about 23 to 90.

The sample consisted of CD4+ or CD8+ T cells sorted from blood, taken in a trial of the OX40 agonist ivuxolimab. The receptor's source is an adult with an advanced solid tumor such as melanoma, head and neck, liver or kidney cancer.

The CDR3 DNA reads as TGTGCCAGCAGTTGGGGACAGGGGCCCTACGAGCAGTACTTC. Protein product: CASSWGQGPYEQYF. The chain couples TRBV6-9 to TRBJ2-7; 10 bases are a match to TRBD1. Germline values: CDR1 MNHGY, CDR2 SVAAGI. This CDR3 region has 14 residues. J was trimmed by 2 bases and V by 4 bases; bases with no gene match: 2.